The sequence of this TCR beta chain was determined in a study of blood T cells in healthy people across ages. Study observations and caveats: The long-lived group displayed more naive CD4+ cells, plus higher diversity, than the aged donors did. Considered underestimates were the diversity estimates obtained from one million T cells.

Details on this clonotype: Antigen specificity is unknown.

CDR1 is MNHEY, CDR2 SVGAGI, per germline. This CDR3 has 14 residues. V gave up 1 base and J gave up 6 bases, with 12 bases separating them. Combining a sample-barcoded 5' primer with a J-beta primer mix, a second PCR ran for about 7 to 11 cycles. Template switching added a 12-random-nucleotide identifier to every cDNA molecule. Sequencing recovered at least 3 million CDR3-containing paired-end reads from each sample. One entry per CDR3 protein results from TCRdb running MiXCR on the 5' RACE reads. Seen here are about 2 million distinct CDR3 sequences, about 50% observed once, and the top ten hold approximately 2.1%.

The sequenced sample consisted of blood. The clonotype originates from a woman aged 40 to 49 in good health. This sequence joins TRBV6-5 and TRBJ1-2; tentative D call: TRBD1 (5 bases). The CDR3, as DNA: TGTGCCAGCAGTTACTTGGGGGGTCACCATGGCTACACCTTC. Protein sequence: CASSYLGGHHGYTF.